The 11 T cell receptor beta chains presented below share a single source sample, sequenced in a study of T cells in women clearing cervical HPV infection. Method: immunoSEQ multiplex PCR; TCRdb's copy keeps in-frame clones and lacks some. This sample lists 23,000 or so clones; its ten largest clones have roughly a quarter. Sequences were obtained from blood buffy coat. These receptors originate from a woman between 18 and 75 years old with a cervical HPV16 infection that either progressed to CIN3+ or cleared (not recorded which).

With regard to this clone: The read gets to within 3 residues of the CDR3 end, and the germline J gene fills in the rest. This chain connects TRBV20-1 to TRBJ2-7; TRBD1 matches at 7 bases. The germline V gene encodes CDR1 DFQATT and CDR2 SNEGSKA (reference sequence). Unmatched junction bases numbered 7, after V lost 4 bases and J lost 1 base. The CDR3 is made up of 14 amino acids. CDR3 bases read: TGCAGTGCTACTAATCTGACAGGGTCCTACGAG. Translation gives CSATNLTGSYE. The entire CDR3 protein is CSATNLTGSYEQYF.

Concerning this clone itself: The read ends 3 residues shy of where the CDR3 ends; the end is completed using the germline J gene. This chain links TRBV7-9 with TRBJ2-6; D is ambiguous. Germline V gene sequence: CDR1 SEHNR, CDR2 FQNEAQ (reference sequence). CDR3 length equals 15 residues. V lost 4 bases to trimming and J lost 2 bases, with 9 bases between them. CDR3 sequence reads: CASSSFLAGANVLTF. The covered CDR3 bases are TGTGCCAGCAGCTCGTTCCTAGCTGGGGCCAACGTC.

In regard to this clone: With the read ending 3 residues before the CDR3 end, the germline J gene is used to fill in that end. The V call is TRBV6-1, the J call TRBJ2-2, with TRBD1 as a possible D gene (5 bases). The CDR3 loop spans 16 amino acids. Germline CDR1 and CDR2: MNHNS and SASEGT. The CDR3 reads CASSEGGAAGANVLFF. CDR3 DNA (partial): TGTGCCAGCAGTGAGGGTGGGGCGGCTGGGGCCAACGTG.

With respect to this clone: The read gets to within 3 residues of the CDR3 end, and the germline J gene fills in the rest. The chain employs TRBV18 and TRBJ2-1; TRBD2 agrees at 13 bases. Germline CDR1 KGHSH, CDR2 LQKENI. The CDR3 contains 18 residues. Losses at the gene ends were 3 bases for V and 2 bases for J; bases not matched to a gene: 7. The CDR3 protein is CASSPQGGTSGTYNEQFF. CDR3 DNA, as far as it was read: TGTGCCAGCTCACCCCAAGGAGGGACTAGCGGGACCTACAATGAG.

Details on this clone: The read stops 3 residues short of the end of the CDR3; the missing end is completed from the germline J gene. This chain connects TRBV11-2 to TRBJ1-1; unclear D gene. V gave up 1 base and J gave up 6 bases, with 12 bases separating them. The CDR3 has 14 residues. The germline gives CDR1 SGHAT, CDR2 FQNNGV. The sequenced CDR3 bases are TGTGCCAGCAGCTTAGCGGGTATCTTTTCTGAA. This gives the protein CASSLAGIFSE. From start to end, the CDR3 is CASSLAGIFSEAFF.

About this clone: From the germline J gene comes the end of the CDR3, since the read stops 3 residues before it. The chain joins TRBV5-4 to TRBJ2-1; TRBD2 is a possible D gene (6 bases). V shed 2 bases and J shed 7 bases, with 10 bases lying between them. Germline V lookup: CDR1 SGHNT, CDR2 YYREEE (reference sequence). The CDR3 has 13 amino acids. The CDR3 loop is CASSLVGGNEQFF. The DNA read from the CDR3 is TGTGCCAGCAGCTTAGTTGGGGGGAATGAG.

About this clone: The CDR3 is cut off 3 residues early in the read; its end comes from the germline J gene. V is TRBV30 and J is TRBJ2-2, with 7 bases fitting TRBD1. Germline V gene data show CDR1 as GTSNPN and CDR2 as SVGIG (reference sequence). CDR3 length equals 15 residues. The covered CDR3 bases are TGTGCCTGCAAAACTATAAAGGGGGCGAGTGAAAAG. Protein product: CACKTIKGASEK. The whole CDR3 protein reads CACKTIKGASEKLFF.

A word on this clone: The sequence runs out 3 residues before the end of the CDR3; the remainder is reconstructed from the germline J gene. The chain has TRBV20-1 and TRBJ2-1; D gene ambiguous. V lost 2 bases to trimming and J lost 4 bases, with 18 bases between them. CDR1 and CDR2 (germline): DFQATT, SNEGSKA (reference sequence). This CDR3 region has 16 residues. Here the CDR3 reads CSARLEPSKKYNEQFF. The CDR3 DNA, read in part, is TGCAGTGCTAGATTAGAACCGAGCAAAAAATACAATGAG.

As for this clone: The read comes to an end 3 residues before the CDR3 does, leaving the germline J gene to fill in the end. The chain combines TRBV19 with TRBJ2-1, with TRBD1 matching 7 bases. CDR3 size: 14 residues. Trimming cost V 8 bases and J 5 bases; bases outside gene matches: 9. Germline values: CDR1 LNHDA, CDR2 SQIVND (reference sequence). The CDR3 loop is CASRGTVMHNEQFF. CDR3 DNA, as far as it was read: TGTGCCAGTCGTGGGACAGTAATGCACAATGAG.

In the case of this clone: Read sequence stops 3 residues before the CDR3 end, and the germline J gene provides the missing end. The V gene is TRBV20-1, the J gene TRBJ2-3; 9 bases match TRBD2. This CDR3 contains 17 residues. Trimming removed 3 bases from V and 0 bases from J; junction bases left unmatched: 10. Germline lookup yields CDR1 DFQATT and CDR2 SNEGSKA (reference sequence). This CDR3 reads CSARVLRTSASTDTQYF. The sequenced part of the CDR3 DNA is TGCAGTGCTAGGGTACTTCGGACTAGCGCCAGCACAGATACG.

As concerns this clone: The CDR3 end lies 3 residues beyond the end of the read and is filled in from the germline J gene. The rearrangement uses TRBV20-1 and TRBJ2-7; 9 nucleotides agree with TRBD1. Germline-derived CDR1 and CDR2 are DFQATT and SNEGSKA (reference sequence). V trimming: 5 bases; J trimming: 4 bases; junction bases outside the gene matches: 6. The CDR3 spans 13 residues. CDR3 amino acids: CSAHMTGGYEQYF. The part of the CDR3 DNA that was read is TGCAGTGCTCATATGACAGGGGGATACGAG.